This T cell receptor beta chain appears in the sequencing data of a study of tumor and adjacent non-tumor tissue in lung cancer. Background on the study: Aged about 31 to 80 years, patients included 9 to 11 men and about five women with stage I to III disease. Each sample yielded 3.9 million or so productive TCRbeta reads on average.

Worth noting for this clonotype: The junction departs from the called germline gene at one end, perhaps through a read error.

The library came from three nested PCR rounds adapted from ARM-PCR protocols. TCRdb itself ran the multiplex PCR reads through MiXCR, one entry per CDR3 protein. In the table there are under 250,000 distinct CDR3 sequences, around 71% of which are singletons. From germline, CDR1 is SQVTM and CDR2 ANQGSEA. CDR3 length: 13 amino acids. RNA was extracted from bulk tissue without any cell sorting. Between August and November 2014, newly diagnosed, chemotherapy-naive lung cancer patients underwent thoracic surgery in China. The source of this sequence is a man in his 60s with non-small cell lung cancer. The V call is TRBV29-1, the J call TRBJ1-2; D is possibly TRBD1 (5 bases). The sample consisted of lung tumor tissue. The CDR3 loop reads CNVADSTNYGYTF. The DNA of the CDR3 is TGCAACGTTGCTGACAGTACTAACTATGGATACACCTTC.